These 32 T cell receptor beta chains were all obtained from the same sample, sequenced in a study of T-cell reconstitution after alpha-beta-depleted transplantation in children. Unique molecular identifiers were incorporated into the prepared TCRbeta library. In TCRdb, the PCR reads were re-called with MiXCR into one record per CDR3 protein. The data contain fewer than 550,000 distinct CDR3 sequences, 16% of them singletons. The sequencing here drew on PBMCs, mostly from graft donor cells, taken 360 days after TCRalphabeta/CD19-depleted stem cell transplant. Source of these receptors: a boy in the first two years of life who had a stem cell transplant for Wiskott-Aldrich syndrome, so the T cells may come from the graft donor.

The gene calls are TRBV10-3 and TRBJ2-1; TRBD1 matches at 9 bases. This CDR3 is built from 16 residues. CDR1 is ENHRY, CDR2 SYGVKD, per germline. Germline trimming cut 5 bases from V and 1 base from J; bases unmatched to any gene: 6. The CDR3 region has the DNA TGTGCCATCAGTAACACCGGGACAGGGTCCTACAATGAGCAGTTCTTC. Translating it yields CAISNTGTGSYNEQFF.

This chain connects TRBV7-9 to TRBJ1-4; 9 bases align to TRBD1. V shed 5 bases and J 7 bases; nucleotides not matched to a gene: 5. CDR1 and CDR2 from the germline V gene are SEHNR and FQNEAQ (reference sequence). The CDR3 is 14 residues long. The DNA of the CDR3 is TGTGCCAGCAGCGGGACAGGGCGGGGTGAAAAACTGTTTTTT. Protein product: CASSGTGRGEKLFF.

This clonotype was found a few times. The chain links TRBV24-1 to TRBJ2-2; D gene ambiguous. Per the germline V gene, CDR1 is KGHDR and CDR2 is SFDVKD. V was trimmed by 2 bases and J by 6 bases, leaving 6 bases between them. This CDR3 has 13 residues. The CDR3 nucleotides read TGTGCCACCAGTGATTCAGGATCCGGGGAGCTGTTTTTT. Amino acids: CATSDSGSGELFF.

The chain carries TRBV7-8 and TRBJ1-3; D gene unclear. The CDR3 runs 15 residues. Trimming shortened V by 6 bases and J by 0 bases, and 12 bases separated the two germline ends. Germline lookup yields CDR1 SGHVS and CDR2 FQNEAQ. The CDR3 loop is CASSLRFVSGNTIYF. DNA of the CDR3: TGTGCCAGCAGTCTACGGTTCGTCTCTGGAAACACCATATATTTT.

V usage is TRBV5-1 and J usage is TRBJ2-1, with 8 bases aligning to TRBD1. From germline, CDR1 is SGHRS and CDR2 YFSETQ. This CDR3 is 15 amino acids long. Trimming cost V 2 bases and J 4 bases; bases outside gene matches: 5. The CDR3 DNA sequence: TGCGCCAGCAGCTTCTCGGACAGGGCTTACAATGAGCAGTTCTTC. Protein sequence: CASSFSDRAYNEQFF.

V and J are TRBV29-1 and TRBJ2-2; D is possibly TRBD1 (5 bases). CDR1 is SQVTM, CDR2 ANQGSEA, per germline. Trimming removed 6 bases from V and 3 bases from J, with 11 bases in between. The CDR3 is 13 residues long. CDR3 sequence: CSVERQHTGELFF. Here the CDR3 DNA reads TGCAGCGTGGAGAGACAGCACACCGGGGAGCTGTTTTTT.

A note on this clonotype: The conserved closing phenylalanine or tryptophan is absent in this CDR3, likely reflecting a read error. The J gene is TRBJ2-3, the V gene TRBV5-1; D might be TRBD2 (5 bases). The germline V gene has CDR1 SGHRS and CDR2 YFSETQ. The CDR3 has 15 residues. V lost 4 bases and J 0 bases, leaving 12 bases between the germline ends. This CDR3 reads CASSALAGSTDTQYY. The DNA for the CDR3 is TGCGCCAGCAGCGCGCTTGCGGGTAGCACAGATACGCAGTATTAT.

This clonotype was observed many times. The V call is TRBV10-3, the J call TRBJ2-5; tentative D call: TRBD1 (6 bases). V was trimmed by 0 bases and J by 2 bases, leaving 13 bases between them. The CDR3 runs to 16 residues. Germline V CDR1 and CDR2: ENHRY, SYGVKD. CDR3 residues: CAISESPATGQETQYF. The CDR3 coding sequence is TGTGCCATCAGTGAGTCACCCGCGACAGGACAAGAGACCCAGTACTTC.

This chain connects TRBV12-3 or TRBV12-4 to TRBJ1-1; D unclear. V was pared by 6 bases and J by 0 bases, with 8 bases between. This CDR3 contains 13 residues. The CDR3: CASSRDMNTEAFF. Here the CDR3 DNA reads TGTGCCAGCAGCCGAGACATGAACACTGAAGCTTTCTTT.

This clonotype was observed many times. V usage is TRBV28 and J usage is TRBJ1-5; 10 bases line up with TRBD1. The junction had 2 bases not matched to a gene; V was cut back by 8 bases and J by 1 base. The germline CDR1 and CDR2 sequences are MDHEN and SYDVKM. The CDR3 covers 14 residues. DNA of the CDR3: TGTGCCAGCCAGACAGGGGGCAGCAATCAGCCCCAGCATTTT. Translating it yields CASQTGGSNQPQHF.

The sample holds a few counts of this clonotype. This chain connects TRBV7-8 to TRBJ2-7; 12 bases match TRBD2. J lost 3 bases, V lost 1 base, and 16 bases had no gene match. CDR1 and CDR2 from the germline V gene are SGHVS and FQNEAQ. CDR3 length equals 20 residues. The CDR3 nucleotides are TGTGCCAGCAGCTTAGTCCGGAGCGGACTAGCGGGAAAGAAACACTACGAGCAGTACTTC. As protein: CASSLVRSGLAGKKHYEQYF. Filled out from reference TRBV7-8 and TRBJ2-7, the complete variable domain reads GAGVSQSPRYKVAKRGQDVALRCDPISGHVSLFWYQQALGQGPEFLTYFQNEAQLDKSGLPSDRFFAERPEGSVSTLKIQRTQQEDSAVYLCASSLVRSGLAGKKHYEQYFGPGTRLTVT.

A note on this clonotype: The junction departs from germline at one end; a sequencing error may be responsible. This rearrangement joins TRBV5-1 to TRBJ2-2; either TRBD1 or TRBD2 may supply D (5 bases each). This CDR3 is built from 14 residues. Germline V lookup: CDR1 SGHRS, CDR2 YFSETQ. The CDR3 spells CASSRDPNTEELFF. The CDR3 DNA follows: TGCGCCAGCAGCCGGGACCCGAACACCGAGGAGCTGTTTTTT.

CDR3 loop: CASSQGSGLFDEQYF. CDR3 coding DNA: TGCGCCAGCAGCCAAGGATCGGGACTCTTCGACGAGCAGTACTTC. The chain joins TRBV4-3 to TRBJ2-7, with D maybe TRBD2 (6 bases). The CDR3 has 15 residues. Germline V CDR1 and CDR2: LGHNA, YSLEER. Between the trimmed V and J ends, which lost 1 base and 5 bases, there was a span of 15 bases.

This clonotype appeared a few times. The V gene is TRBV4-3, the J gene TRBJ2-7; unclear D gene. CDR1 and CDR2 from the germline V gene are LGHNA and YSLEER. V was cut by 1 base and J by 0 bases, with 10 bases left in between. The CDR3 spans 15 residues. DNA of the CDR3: TGCGCCAGCAGCCAAGCGGCAGCAAGCTCCTACGAGCAGTACTTC. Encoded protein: CASSQAAASSYEQYF.

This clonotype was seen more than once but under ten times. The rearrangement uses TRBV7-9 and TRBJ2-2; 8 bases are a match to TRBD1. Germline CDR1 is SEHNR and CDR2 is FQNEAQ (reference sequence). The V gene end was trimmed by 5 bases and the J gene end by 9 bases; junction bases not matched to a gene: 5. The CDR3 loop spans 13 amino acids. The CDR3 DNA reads TGTGCCAGCAGCCCAGGACAGGGCCGGGAGCTGTTTTTT. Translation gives CASSPGQGRELFF.

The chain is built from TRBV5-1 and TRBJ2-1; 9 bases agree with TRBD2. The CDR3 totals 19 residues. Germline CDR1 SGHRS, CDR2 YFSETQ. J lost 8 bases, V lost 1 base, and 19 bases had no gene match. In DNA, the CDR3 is TGCGCCAGCAGCTTGTGGGGGACTGGGCGCGGGAGGGCCCTCGATGAGCAGTTCTTC. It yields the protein CASSLWGTGRGRALDEQFF.

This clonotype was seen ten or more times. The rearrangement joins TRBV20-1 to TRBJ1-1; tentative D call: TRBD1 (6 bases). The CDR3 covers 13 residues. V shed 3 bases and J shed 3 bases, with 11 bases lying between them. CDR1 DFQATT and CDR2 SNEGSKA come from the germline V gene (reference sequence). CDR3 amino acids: CSASRGRDTEAFF. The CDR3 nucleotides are TGCAGTGCTAGCAGGGGTCGAGACACTGAAGCTTTCTTT.

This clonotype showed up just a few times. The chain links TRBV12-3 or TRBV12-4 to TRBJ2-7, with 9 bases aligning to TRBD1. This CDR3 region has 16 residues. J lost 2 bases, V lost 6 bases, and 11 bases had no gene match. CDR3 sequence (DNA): TGTGCCAGCAGCAAGAACACAGGGGGCTTCCCCTACGAGCAGTACTTC. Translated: CASSKNTGGFPYEQYF.

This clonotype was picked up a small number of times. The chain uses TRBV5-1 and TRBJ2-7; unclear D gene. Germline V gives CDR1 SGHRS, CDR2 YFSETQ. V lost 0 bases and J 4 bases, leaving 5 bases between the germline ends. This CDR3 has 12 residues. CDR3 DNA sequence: TGCGCCAGCAGCTTGGACGTGTACGAGCAGTACTTC. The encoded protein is CASSLDVYEQYF.

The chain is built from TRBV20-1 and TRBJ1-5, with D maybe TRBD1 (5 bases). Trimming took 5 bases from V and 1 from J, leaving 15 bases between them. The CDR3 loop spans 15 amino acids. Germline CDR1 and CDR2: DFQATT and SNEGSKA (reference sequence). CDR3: CSAFRDGQSNQPQHF. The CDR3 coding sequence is TGCAGTGCTTTCCGGGACGGACAAAGCAATCAGCCCCAGCATTTT.

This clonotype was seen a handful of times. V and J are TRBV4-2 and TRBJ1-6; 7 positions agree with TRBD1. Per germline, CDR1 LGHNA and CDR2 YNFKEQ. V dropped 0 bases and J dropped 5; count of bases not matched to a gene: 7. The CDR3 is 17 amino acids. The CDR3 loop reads CASSQDQGTADNSPLHF. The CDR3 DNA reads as TGTGCCAGCAGCCAAGACCAAGGGACAGCTGATAATTCACCCCTCCACTTT.

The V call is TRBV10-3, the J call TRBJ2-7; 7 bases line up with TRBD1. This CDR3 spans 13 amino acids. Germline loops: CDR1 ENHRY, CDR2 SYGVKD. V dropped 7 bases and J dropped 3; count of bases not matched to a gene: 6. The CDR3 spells CAITPDRIYEQYF. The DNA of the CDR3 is TGTGCCATCACTCCGGACAGGATCTACGAGCAGTACTTC.

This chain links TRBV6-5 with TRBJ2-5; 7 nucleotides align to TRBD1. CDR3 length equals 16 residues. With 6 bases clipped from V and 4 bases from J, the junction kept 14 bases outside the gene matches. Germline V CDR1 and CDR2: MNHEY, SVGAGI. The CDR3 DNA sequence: TGTGCCAGCAGATTACCCGCCGGGACAGATCTAGAGACCCAGTACTTC. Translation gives CASRLPAGTDLETQYF.

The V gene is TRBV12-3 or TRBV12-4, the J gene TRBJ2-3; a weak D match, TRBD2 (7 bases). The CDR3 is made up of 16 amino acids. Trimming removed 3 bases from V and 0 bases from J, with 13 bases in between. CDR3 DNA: TGTGCCAGCAGTTTGAGAGGGGGGGGTAGCACAGATACGCAGTATTTT. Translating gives CASSLRGGGSTDTQYF.

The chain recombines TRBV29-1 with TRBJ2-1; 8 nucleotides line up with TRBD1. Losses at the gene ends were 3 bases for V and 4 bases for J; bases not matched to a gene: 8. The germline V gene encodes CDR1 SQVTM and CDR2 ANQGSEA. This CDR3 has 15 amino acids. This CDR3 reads CSVDNLGTGYNEQFF. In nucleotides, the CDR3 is TGCAGCGTTGATAATCTTGGGACAGGATACAATGAGCAGTTCTTC.

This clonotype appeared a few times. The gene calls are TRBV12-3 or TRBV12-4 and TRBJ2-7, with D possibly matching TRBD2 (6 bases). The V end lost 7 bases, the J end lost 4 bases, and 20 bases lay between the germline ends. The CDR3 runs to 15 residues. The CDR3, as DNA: TGTGCCAGCAAACCCCGGGGGAAGCCCTTTTACGAGCAGTACTTC. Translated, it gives CASKPRGKPFYEQYF.

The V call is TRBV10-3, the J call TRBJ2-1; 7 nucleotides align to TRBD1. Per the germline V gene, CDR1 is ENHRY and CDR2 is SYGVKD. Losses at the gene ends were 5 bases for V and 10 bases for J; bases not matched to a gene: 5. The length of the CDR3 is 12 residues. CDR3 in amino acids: CAISQGVREQFF. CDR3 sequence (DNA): TGTGCCATCAGTCAGGGGGTCAGGGAGCAGTTCTTC.

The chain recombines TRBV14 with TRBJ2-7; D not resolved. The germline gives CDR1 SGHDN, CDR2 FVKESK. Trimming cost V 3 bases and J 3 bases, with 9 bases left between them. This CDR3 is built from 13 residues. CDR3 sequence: CASSQLTRYEQYF. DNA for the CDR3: TGTGCCAGCAGCCAGCTGACACGCTACGAGCAGTACTTC.

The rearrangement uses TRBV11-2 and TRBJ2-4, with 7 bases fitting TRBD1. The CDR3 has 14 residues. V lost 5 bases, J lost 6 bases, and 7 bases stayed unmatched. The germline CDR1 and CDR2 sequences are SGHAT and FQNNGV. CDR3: CASSPLRDRNIQYF. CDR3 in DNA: TGTGCCAGCAGCCCACTCCGGGACAGAAACATTCAGTACTTC.

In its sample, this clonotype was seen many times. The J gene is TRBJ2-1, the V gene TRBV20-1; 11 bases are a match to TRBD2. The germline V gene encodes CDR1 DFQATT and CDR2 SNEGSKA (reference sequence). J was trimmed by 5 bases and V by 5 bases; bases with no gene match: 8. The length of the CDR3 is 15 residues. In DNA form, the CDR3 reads TGCAGTGCTCATAGCGGGAGGGCCCTCGACAATGAGCAGTTCTTC. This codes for CSAHSGRALDNEQFF.

The CDR3 is CASSGMYGLVPYEQYF. The CDR3, as DNA: TGTGCCAGCAGTGGAATGTACGGGCTGGTCCCCTACGAGCAGTACTTC. This chain joins TRBV6-1 and TRBJ2-7; D unclear. Trimming left V 4 bases short and J 2 bases short, with 18 bases between. The CDR3 length is 16 residues. CDR1 is MNHNS and CDR2 is SASEGT in the germline V gene.

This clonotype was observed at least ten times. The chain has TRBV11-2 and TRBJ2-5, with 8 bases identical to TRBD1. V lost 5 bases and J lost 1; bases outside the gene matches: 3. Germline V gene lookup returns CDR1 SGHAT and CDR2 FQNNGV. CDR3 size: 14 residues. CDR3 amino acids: CASSTTGGQETQYF. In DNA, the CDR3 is TGTGCCAGCAGCACTACAGGGGGCCAAGAGACCCAGTACTTC.